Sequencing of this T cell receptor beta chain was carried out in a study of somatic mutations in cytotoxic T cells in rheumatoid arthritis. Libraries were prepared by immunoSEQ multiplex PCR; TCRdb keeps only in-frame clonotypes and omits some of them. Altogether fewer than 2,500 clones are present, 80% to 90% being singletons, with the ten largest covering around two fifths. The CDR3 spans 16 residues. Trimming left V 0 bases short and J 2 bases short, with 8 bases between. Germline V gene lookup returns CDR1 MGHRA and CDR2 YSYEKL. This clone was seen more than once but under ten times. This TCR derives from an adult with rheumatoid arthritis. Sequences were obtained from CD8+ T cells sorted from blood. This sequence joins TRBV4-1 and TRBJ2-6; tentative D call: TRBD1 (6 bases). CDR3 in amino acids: CASSQDQGTGANVLTF. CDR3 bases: TGCGCCAGCAGCCAAGATCAGGGGACTGGGGCCAACGTCCTGACTTTC.